This entry is about one T cell receptor (beta chain). Methods used by the authors: Estimation of nucleated cell counts relied on the amplification of reference gene primers. Method: immunoSEQ multiplex PCR; TCRdb's copy keeps in-frame clones and lacks some. The DNA was the basis for D and trimming; V, J and clone size are from that table. This sample carries around 340,000 clones, 65% to 90% of them seen once, and the ten largest clones take around 4%. These data are taken from a study of blood T cell repertoires in COVID-19. Study-level information: Spain, Italy and the United States supplied samples that represented acute and convalescent COVID-19.

This CDR3 spans 14 amino acids. Germline V gene lookup returns CDR1 SGHRS and CDR2 YFSETQ. Germline trimming cut 0 bases from V and 7 bases from J; bases unmatched to any gene: 3. Participants came from about two dozen US areas, aged roughly 18 to 90 years. Cohorts were determined from participant-reported clinical history. Sequenced: PBMCs or T cells enriched from blood (not recorded which). The receptor was isolated from a woman between 35 and 50 years old with acute COVID-19. The chain couples TRBV5-1 to TRBJ2-4; 8 bases map to TRBD2. This CDR3 is CASSLVPGGNIQYF. In DNA form, the CDR3 reads TGCGCCAGCAGCTTGGTTCCGGGGGGGAACATTCAGTACTTC.